Listed below are T cell receptor beta chains from one sample, sequenced in a study of identical twins. MiXCR, run by TCRdb on the 5' RACE reads, gives a single entry per CDR3 protein. The sample shows about 240,000 distinct CDR3 sequences, 7.5% of them seen only once. This sample was shared with a second study, whose subject was yellow fever vaccine responses in identical twins.

The specimen sequenced was CD8+ T cells sorted from blood. The receptors derive from a woman aged 18-29 years in good health. The CDR3 runs from the conserved cysteine through the conserved F or W. Fields, in order: V gene, D gene, clone size, J gene, CDR3 protein, CDR3 DNA. A D gene is named only where the DNA matches it firmly. Some rows have no size entry. The others give once, few or many, or a class for an expanded clone.

TRBV13	TRBD1	few	TRBJ2-3	CASSFGRTGATDTQYF	TGTGCCAGCAGCTTCGGAAGGACAGGGGCCACAGATACGCAGTATTTT
TRBV15	.	few	TRBJ2-1	CATSRDRYEQFF	TGTGCCACCAGCAGAGATCGCTATGAGCAGTTCTTC
TRBV28	.	few	TRBJ2-7	CASRTGAEPYEQYF	TGTGCCAGCAGGACCGGAGCGGAGCCCTACGAGCAGTACTTC
TRBV7-8	.	few	TRBJ2-3	CASSMGPTDTQYF	TGTGCCAGCAGCATGGGCCCCACAGATACGCAGTATTTT
TRBV3-1	TRBD2	.	TRBJ2-5	CASSHVTSDDETQYF	TGTGCCAGCAGCCATGTCACTAGCGACGACGAGACCCAGTACTTC
TRBV5-5	TRBD2	.	TRBJ2-1	CASSLAGYEDNEQFF	TGTGCCAGCAGCCTAGCGGGGTACGAAGACAATGAGCAGTTCTTC
TRBV24-1	.	.	TRBJ1-1	CATSVGMNTEVFF	TGTGCCACCAGTGTGGGGATGAACACTGAAGTTTTCTTT
TRBV29-1	TRBD1	many	TRBJ2-5	CSVKGQLQGETQYF	TGCAGCGTTAAGGGACAGCTGCAAGGGGAGACCCAGTACTTC
TRBV28	TRBD2	.	TRBJ2-5	CASRELAVQETQYF	TGTGCCAGCAGGGAACTAGCGGTCCAAGAGACCCAGTACTTC
TRBV11-2	TRBD1	many	TRBJ2-1	CASSLTGTYNEQFF	TGTGCCAGCAGCTTGACAGGGACCTACAATGAGCAGTTCTTC
TRBV24-1	.	few	TRBJ1-2	CATSVGNYGYTF	TGTGCCACCAGTGTTGGGAACTATGGCTACACCTTC
TRBV3-1	TRBD1	few	TRBJ1-4	CASRNTGVTEKLFF	TGTGCCAGCAGAAACACAGGGGTTACTGAAAAACTGTTTTTT
TRBV5-6	TRBD2	.	TRBJ2-7	CASSIPGLAAYEQYF	TGTGCCAGCAGCATACCGGGACTAGCGGCCTACGAGCAGTACTTC
TRBV28	.	few	TRBJ2-2	CASSLLGWGGTNTGELFF	TGTGCCAGCAGCCTCCTTGGGTGGGGTGGAACGAACACCGGGGAGCTGTTTTTT
TRBV28	.	many	TRBJ2-1	CASSYTGLEMNEQFF	TGTGCCAGCAGTTACACAGGGTTAGAAATGAATGAGCAGTTCTTC
TRBV7-8	TRBD2	few	TRBJ2-5	CASSLGTSGEETQYF	TGTGCCAGCAGCCTCGGGACTAGCGGGGAAGAGACCCAGTACTTC